What follows is one T cell receptor (beta chain) and its context. Antigen specificity is unknown. This specimen comes from a study of cytomegalovirus exposure and HLA in healthy donors. Findings and limits, study-wide: Reported findings show TCR beta sequences accurately forecast HLA-A and HLA-B alleles in most subjects. Across donors, presence/absence analyses took sequencing depth to be roughly uniform. Cytomegalovirus association was listed for roughly 160 TCR beta chains.

The PCR made use of 60 Vbeta and 13 Jbeta primers. Clones were sequenced by immunoSEQ multiplex PCR, and TCRdb holds only the in-frame ones, with some missing. The repertoire holds about 160,000 clones, around 76% seen once, with roughly 2% in the top ten. This CDR3 is 14 amino acids long. Germline CDR1 GTSNPN, CDR2 SVGIG (reference sequence). Trimming removed 8 bases from V and 7 bases from J; junction bases left unmatched: 12. This TCR was sampled from a female donor in good health and CMV-seronegative. The chain employs TRBV30 and TRBJ2-1; 9 bases align to TRBD2. The specimen sequenced was PBMCs. CDR3 nucleotide sequence: TGTGCCCGATCCAGCAGCGGGGGGAGTAATGAGCAGTTCTTC. Its protein is CARSSSGGSNEQFF.